These 27 T cell receptor beta chains were sequenced from one sample in a study of T-cell memory formation after mild COVID-19. From the 5' RACE reads, TCRdb called clonotypes with MiXCR, one entry per CDR3 protein. The sample shows around 390,000 distinct CDR3 sequences, 15% to 20% of them seen only once. Sequencing was performed on PBMCs or a T cell subset sorted from them (not recorded which). The receptors come from a man in his late teens or twenties who had mild COVID-19 (a few samples of this study predate the infection). Cell type and time point are not known.

The chain carries TRBV20-1 and TRBJ1-1; D uncertain. The germline V and J ends were trimmed by 3 bases and 0 bases, with 11 bases remaining between them. In germline, CDR1 is DFQATT, CDR2 SNEGSKA (reference sequence). The CDR3 runs 14 residues. The CDR3: CSASLREMNTEAFF. DNA of the CDR3: TGCAGTGCTAGTCTGAGGGAAATGAACACTGAAGCTTTCTTT.

The V gene is TRBV20-1, the J gene TRBJ2-7; TRBD2 matches 11 bases. The germline CDR1 and CDR2 sequences are DFQATT and SNEGSKA (reference sequence). This CDR3 contains 15 residues. After removal of 5 bases from V and 3 bases from J, the junction contained 9 bases not matched to a gene. For the CDR3, the DNA is TGCAGTGCTGGATACCTAGCGGGGGGACTCTACGAGCAGTACGTC. Translating it yields CSAGYLAGGLYEQYV.

This rearrangement joins TRBV9 to TRBJ2-6; D uncertain. CDR1 is SGDLS and CDR2 is YYNGEE in the germline V gene. V lost 0 bases, J lost 4 bases, and 11 bases lay in between. The CDR3 runs 16 residues. In nucleotides, the CDR3 is TGTGCCAGCAGCGTAGGGCAGCACTCCGGGGCCAACGTCCTGACTTTC. Amino acid sequence: CASSVGQHSGANVLTF.

This sequence joins TRBV12-3 or TRBV12-4 and TRBJ1-2; possibly TRBD1 for D (6 bases). CDR3 size: 14 residues. V shed 3 bases and J shed 6 bases, with 14 bases lying between them. The CDR3, as DNA: TGTGCCAGCAGTTTTACCGGGGGCTTAAATGGCTACACCTTC. Translating it yields CASSFTGGLNGYTF.

The chain carries TRBV7-9 and TRBJ1-3; TRBD1 might be the D (5 bases). Trimming removed 5 bases from V and 0 bases from J, with 14 bases in between. CDR1 is SEHNR, CDR2 FQNEAQ, per germline (reference sequence). The CDR3 runs 16 residues. The CDR3 DNA is TGTGCCAGCAGCCGGGACGGCTCTTTCTCTGGAAACACCATATATTTT. Its translation is CASSRDGSFSGNTIYF.

The J gene is TRBJ2-2, the V gene TRBV6-1; TRBD1 agrees at 10 bases. V was pared by 6 bases and J by 9 bases, with 13 bases of the junction left unmatched. The CDR3 is made up of 16 amino acids. The germline CDR1 and CDR2 sequences are MNHNS and SASEGT. The CDR3 loop is CASSVDRGHPPRELFF. CDR3 sequence (DNA): TGTGCCAGCAGCGTAGACAGGGGGCACCCTCCGCGGGAGCTGTTTTTT.

V and J are TRBV4-1 and TRBJ2-1; tentatively, D is TRBD1 (6 bases). Trimming removed 4 bases at V and 5 bases at J, with 12 bases between. The germline gives CDR1 MGHRA, CDR2 YSYEKL. This CDR3 comprises 14 residues. CDR3 residues: CASSRKGGDNEQFF. CDR3 nucleotide sequence: TGCGCCAGCAGCCGAAAAGGGGGAGACAATGAGCAGTTCTTC.

The chain carries TRBV12-3 or TRBV12-4 and TRBJ2-7; 11 nucleotides line up with TRBD1. The CDR3 is 16 residues long. V shed 1 base and J 6 bases; nucleotides not matched to a gene: 8. This chain's CDR3 is CASSLGVGQGAGEQYF. The CDR3 DNA sequence: TGTGCCAGCAGTTTAGGTGTCGGACAGGGGGCAGGCGAGCAGTACTTC.

This clonotype has only a few counts. The chain carries TRBV30 and TRBJ1-1; D gene unclear. The CDR3 is 11 amino acids. The V gene's germline CDR1 is GTSNPN and CDR2 SVGIG (reference sequence). Trimming took 5 bases from V and 8 from J, leaving 12 bases between them. CDR3 DNA sequence: TGTGCCTGGCTCGAGGCAGGCGAAGCTTTCTTT. Residues: CAWLEAGEAFF. Drawing the rest from reference TRBV30 and TRBJ1-1, the complete variable domain is SQTIHQWPATLVQPVGSPLSLECTVEGTSNPNLYWYRQAAGRGLQLLFYSVGIGQISSEVPQNLSASRPQDRQFILSSKKLLLSDSGFYLCAWLEAGEAFFGQGTRLTVV.

This clonotype was seen only a few times. The J gene is TRBJ2-7, the V gene TRBV6-5; 9 bases are a match to TRBD2. CDR3 length equals 15 residues. V gave up 5 bases and J gave up 4 bases; unmatched junction bases: 9. Germline CDR1 is MNHEY and CDR2 is SVGAGI. In nucleotides, the CDR3 is TGTGCCAGCAGTCGACGACTAGCGGAGGGATACGAGCAGTACTTC. Protein: CASSRRLAEGYEQYF.

The chain has TRBV19 and TRBJ2-7, with D tentatively TRBD2 (5 bases). Germline CDR1 LNHDA, CDR2 SQIVND (reference sequence). The CDR3 is 14 amino acids. Trimming removed 7 bases at V and 3 bases at J, with 16 bases between. Here the CDR3 reads CASTTPGRDYEQYF. In DNA form, the CDR3 reads TGTGCCAGTACTACACCGGGTCGGGACTACGAGCAGTACTTC.

J is TRBJ1-6 and V is TRBV27; TRBD1 is a possible D gene (6 bases). Trimming left V 4 bases short and J 3 bases short, with 7 bases between. CDR3 length equals 14 residues. The V gene's germline CDR1 is MNHEY and CDR2 SMNVEV (reference sequence). In DNA form, the CDR3 reads TGTGCCAGCAGTTCAGGGGTCTATAATTCACCCCTCCACTTT. Translating gives CASSSGVYNSPLHF.

The chain couples TRBV7-9 to TRBJ2-5; 9 bases match TRBD2. The CDR3 runs to 17 residues. Germline trimming cut 1 base from V and 5 bases from J; bases unmatched to any gene: 11. Germline values: CDR1 SEHNR, CDR2 FQNEAQ (reference sequence). The DNA of the CDR3 is TGTGCCAGCAGCTTAGACCTGGGACTAGCAGGTGGTGAGACCCAGTACTTC. Its protein product is CASSLDLGLAGGETQYF.

Only a few counts were recorded for this clonotype. This chain uses TRBV3-1 with TRBJ1-5; D is ambiguous. V dropped 4 bases and J dropped 0 bases, with 7 bases sitting between them. CDR3 size: 14 residues. The germline V gene encodes CDR1 LGHDT and CDR2 YNNKEL (reference sequence). The CDR3 coding sequence is TGTGCCAGCAGCCGGGTCCATAGCAATCAGCCCCAGCATTTT. It yields the protein CASSRVHSNQPQHF. The full variable domain, rest sourced from reference TRBV3-1 and TRBJ1-5, is DTAVSQTPKYLVTQMGNDKSIKCEQNLGHDTMYWYKQDSKKFLKIMFSYNNKELIINETVPNRFSPKSPDKAHLNLHINSLELGDSAVYFCASSRVHSNQPQHFGDGTRLSIL.

This sequence joins TRBV5-1 and TRBJ2-2, with D tentatively TRBD2 (5 bases). Trimming stripped 1 base from V and 5 bases from J, with 12 bases between. Per germline, CDR1 SGHRS and CDR2 YFSETQ. The CDR3 is 15 amino acids. CDR3 residues: CASSLLNTGTGELFF. The CDR3 nucleotides are TGCGCCAGCAGCTTGCTAAACACGGGGACCGGGGAGCTGTTTTTT.

This chain joins TRBV6-2 or TRBV6-3 and TRBJ1-1; TRBD1 aligns across 10 bases. Germline V lookup: CDR1 MNHEY, CDR2 SVGEGT. V was pared by 3 bases and J by 4 bases, with 2 bases of the junction left unmatched. CDR3 size: 14 residues. CDR3 nucleotides: TGTGCCAGCAGTTATAGACAGGGGGCCACTGAAGCTTTCTTT. This sequence encodes CASSYRQGATEAFF.

CDR3 in DNA: TGTGCCAGCAGCCTCGGCTTACGCGATGGCTACACCTTC. It is translated as CASSLGLRDGYTF. The rearrangement uses TRBV27 and TRBJ1-2; no firm D call. Germline V lookup: CDR1 MNHEY, CDR2 SMNVEV (reference sequence). The CDR3 extends over 13 amino acids. The V gene lost 6 bases and the J gene lost 6 bases, with 14 bases spanning the gap.

The sample holds a few counts of this clonotype. V and J are TRBV9 and TRBJ2-7; possibly TRBD1 for D (6 bases). The germline CDR1 and CDR2 sequences are SGDLS and YYNGEE. The CDR3 contains 15 residues. The V gene lost 0 bases and the J gene lost 3 bases, with 13 bases spanning the gap. The CDR3 reads CASSVGNDRIYEQYF. The CDR3 DNA is TGTGCCAGCAGCGTAGGCAATGACAGGATCTACGAGCAGTACTTC.

This clonotype was counted ten times or more. This chain uses TRBV20-1 with TRBJ2-3; D is possibly TRBD1 (5 bases). Per the germline V gene, CDR1 is DFQATT and CDR2 is SNEGSKA (reference sequence). CDR3 length: 15 residues. V was clipped by 6 bases and J by 0 bases, with 16 bases between them. The CDR3 region is CSAPRQISSTDTQYF. The DNA of the CDR3 is TGCAGTGCACCTAGACAGATTTCTAGCACAGATACGCAGTATTTT.

The chain employs TRBV5-1 and TRBJ2-3, with 8 bases identical to TRBD2. Trimming took 0 bases from V and 4 from J; bases not matched to a gene: 4. Germline CDR1 is SGHRS and CDR2 is YFSETQ. This CDR3 contains 15 residues. In DNA form, the CDR3 reads TGCGCCAGCAGCTTGGAGAGCGGGGGCTCAGATACGCAGTATTTT. Translation gives CASSLESGGSDTQYF.

With regard to this clonotype: Mismatch with germline at one junction end may stem from a read error. This chain connects TRBV7-3 to TRBJ1-2; D gene uncertain. The CDR3 length is 13 residues. Germline V gives CDR1 SGHTA, CDR2 FQGTGA. CDR3 DNA sequence: TGTGCCAGCAGCGCCGCCAGAGAGACTAGACCCAGCTTC. Translated, it gives CASSAARETRPSF. The full variable domain, with the rest looked up from reference TRBV7-3 and TRBJ1-2, is GAGVSQTPSNKVTEKGKYVELRCDPISGHTALYWYRQSLGQGPEFLIYFQGTGAADDSGLPNDRFFAVRPEGSVSTLKIQRTERGDSAVYLCASSAARETRPSFGSGTRLTVV.

The rearrangement joins TRBV20-1 to TRBJ1-1; TRBD1 might be the D (6 bases). The CDR3 is made up of 13 amino acids. V lost 6 bases to trimming and J lost 5 bases, with 16 bases between them. Looked up from germline, CDR1 is DFQATT and CDR2 is SNEGSKA (reference sequence). CDR3 amino acids: CSAEEQGTTEAFF. The CDR3 DNA follows: TGCAGTGCCGAGGAGCAGGGGACGACTGAAGCTTTCTTT.

This clonotype was recorded a few times. This chain connects TRBV4-1 to TRBJ1-1; 7 bases are shared with TRBD1. The V and J ends lost 1 base and 4 bases, in that order; junction bases with no gene match: 6. The length of the CDR3 is 15 residues. Germline CDR1 MGHRA, CDR2 YSYEKL. The CDR3: CASSQGPHRGTEAFF. As DNA, the CDR3 is TGCGCCAGCAGCCAAGGGCCACACAGGGGCACTGAAGCTTTCTTT.

This clonotype has a handful of counts. The rearrangement joins TRBV6-5 to TRBJ2-7; D gene unclear. Between the trimmed V and J ends, which lost 0 bases and 2 bases, there was a span of 11 bases. The CDR3 sequence is 15 residues long. CDR1 and CDR2 (germline): MNHEY, SVGAGI. The CDR3 spells CASSYSPGRAYEQYF. CDR3 sequence (DNA): TGTGCCAGCAGTTACTCCCCCGGAAGGGCCTACGAGCAGTACTTC.

This clonotype was picked up a small number of times. The chain employs TRBV12-3 or TRBV12-4 and TRBJ2-3, with 8 bases lining up with TRBD2. V was clipped by 10 bases and J by 2 bases; unmatched bases: 8. CDR3 length equals 14 residues. The CDR3 here is CATISGRITDTQYF. The CDR3 nucleotides read TGTGCCACCATAAGCGGGAGAATCACAGATACGCAGTATTTT.

CDR3: CASSRGLVIEQFF. The CDR3, as DNA: TGTGCCAGCAGCCGGGGACTAGTGATTGAGCAGTTCTTC. V and J are TRBV11-1 and TRBJ2-1, with TRBD2 identical over 8 bases. Germline trimming cut 5 bases from V and 9 bases from J; bases unmatched to any gene: 6. Germline CDR1 and CDR2: SGHAT and FQDESV (reference sequence). The CDR3 spans 13 residues. The variable domain in full, with the rest retrieved from reference TRBV11-1 and TRBJ2-1, is EAEVAQSPRYKITEKSQAVAFWCDPISGHATLYWYRQILGQGPELLVQFQDESVVDDSQLPKDRFSAERLKGVDSTLKIQPAELGDSAMYLCASSRGLVIEQFFGPGTRLTVL.

The chain is built from TRBV7-9 and TRBJ2-1; 9 nucleotides match TRBD1. V lost 1 base and J lost 6; bases outside the gene matches: 4. The length of the CDR3 is 15 residues. In germline, CDR1 is SEHNR, CDR2 FQNEAQ (reference sequence). In DNA form, the CDR3 reads TGTGCCAGCAGCTTAGGAGGACAGGGGCGCAATGAGCAGTTCTTC. Its translation: CASSLGGQGRNEQFF. Together with reference TRBV7-9 and TRBJ2-1, the CDR3 gives the full variable domain: DTGVSQNPRHKITKRGQNVTFRCDPISEHNRLYWYRQTLGQGPEFLTYFQNEAQLEKSRLLSDRFSAERPKGSFSTLEIQRTEQGDSAMYLCASSLGGQGRNEQFFGPGTRLTVL.